What follows is one T cell receptor beta chain and its context. This sample is part of a study of blood T cells in healthy people across ages. Each donor gave approximately 9.1 milliliters of peripheral blood. Primers used in a second PCR of about 6 to 11 cycles were a sample-barcoded 5' primer and a J-beta primer mix. TCRdb redid the calling of the 5' RACE reads with MiXCR, one entry per CDR3 protein. This sample has approximately 790,000 distinct CDR3 sequences, with 60% to 80% found just once. Trimming took off 7 bases at V and 8 bases at J, with 12 bases between the two ends. The CDR3 is 11 residues long. Germline CDR1 SQVTM, CDR2 ANQGSEA.

Sequencing was carried out using blood. The clonotype comes from a man younger than 45 in good health. The chain combines TRBV29-1 with TRBJ2-1; D is ambiguous. In DNA form, the CDR3 reads TGCAGCGCCGACGGTTTCGATGAGCAGTTCTTC. This gives the protein CSADGFDEQFF.